This is a list of T cell receptor beta chains from one sample in a study of blood T cell repertoires in COVID-19. Here immunoSEQ multiplex PCR was the method, and the copy in TCRdb shows in-frame clones only, minus some. The table has 38,000 or so clones, approximately 78% seen once. Sequencing was performed on peripheral blood. The receptors stem from a human donor in a cohort sampled during active or convalescent COVID-19. The donor label of this sample is uncertain. Both conserved end residues are part of each CDR3. D genes are given only for firm matches. Clone size appears in some rows only: once, few, many, or a class for an expanded clone.

size | J | V | D | DNA | CDR3
once | TRBJ2-2 | TRBV18 | TRBD2 | TGTGCCAGCTCGACTAGCGGGAAGGACACCGGGGAGCTGTTTTTT | CASSTSGKDTGELFF
- | TRBJ1-5 | TRBV5-1 | - | TGCGCCAGCAGCTTGGGGCAGACAAGCAATCAGCCCCAGCATTTT | CASSLGQTSNQPQHF
- | TRBJ1-2 | TRBV5-4 | - | TGTGCCAGCAGCTTGGACAGACATCCGAACTATGGCTACACCTTC | CASSLDRHPNYGYTF
- | TRBJ2-5 | TRBV7-9 | - | TGTGCCACCCAGACCACAGGGTTCCAAGAGACCCAGTACTTC | CATQTTGFQETQYF
once | TRBJ2-3 | TRBV18 | - | TGTGCCAGCTCACCTCGAGATACGCAGTATTTT | CASSPRDTQYF
- | TRBJ2-7 | TRBV12-3/TRBV12-4 | - | TGTGCCAGCAGTCGGTCTGGTGAGCAGTACTTC | CASSRSGEQYF
once | TRBJ1-1 | TRBV25-1 | TRBD1 | TGTGCCAGCAGTGGGACAGGCTGGAACACTGAAGCTTTCTTT | CASSGTGWNTEAFF
- | TRBJ1-5 | TRBV29-1 | - | TGCAGCGTTGAATCAGGGTGGGGTCAGCCCCAGCATTTT | CSVESGWGQPQHF
- | TRBJ2-1 | TRBV9 | TRBD2 | TGTGCCAGCAGCCCAGCCGGGACTAGGGGCTCCAATGAGCAGTTCTTC | CASSPAGTRGSNEQFF
- | TRBJ2-2 | TRBV7-9 | - | TGTGCCAGCAGCGCCGGTCCCTACAACACCGGGGAGCTGTTTTTT | CASSAGPYNTGELFF
- | TRBJ1-4 | TRBV25-1 | - | TGTGCCAGCAGTGAACCTGGTGAGGGCCGGGCGGGAGAAAAACTGTTTTTT | CASSEPGEGRAGEKLFF
few | TRBJ2-7 | TRBV27 | TRBD2 | TGTGCCAGCAGTTTAGGGGGAGGGCCCTACGAGCAGTACTTC | CASSLGGGPYEQYF
- | TRBJ1-4 | TRBV5-1 | TRBD1 | TGCGCCAGCAGCCAAACTAGACAGGGTCCGGGGGAAAAACTGTTTTTT | CASSQTRQGPGEKLFF
few | TRBJ2-5 | TRBV27 | TRBD2 | TGTGCCAGCAGTTTATCCCTAGCGGGGGTCCAAGAGACCCAGTACTTC | CASSLSLAGVQETQYF
- | TRBJ2-4 | TRBV5-1 | TRBD1 | TGCGCCAGCAGCCCAACCACAGGGGGCGTCAAAAACATTCAGTACTTC | CASSPTTGGVKNIQYF
- | TRBJ1-1 | TRBV6-5 | - | TGTGCCAGCAGCCAACAGGGTGGGTACACTGAAGCTTTCTTT | CASSQQGGYTEAFF
once | TRBJ1-2 | TRBV19 | - | TGTGCCAGTAGTTTCGGGGAGTATGGCTACACCTTC | CASSFGEYGYTF
- | TRBJ2-3 | TRBV6-6 | TRBD2 | TGTGCCAGCAGTTACTCGACTAGCGGGACAACAGATACGCAGTATTTT | CASSYSTSGTTDTQYF
- | TRBJ2-7 | TRBV19 | TRBD2 | TGTGCCAGTAGTATTGGAGGGAGGGCCGGGGAGCAGTACTTC | CASSIGGRAGEQYF
once | TRBJ2-7 | TRBV5-1 | TRBD2 | TGCGCCAGCAGCTTGGTACTAGCGGGAGGGAGCGAGCAGTACTTC | CASSLVLAGGSEQYF
- | TRBJ1-2 | TRBV30 | - | TGTGCCTGGAAGAGGGCTGGGGGGGGCTACACCTTC | CAWKRAGGGYTF
- | TRBJ2-1 | TRBV3-1/TRBV3-2 | - | TGTGCCAGCAGCGACCGGGCGGGATTTAATGAGCAGTTCTTC | CASSDRAGFNEQFF
- | TRBJ2-7 | TRBV7-2 | TRBD2 | TGTGCCAGCAGCTTAGAGTCTAGCGGGATCCCCTACGAGCAGTACTTC | CASSLESSGIPYEQYF
many | TRBJ1-1 | TRBV18 | - | TGTGCCAGCTCACCCGACAGGAAGAACACTGAAGCTTTCTTT | CASSPDRKNTEAFF
- | TRBJ1-6 | TRBV7-9 | - | TGTGCCAGCGAACACAGTAACTTTAATTCACCCCTCCACTTT | CASEHSNFNSPLHF
- | TRBJ1-1 | TRBV18 | - | TGTGCCAGCTCACCCCGACAGGACTTCGGCACTGAAGCTTTCTTT | CASSPRQDFGTEAFF
- | TRBJ2-7 | TRBV7-2 | TRBD2 | TGTGCCAGCAGCTTAGGACTAGCGGGTTACGAGCAGTACTTC | CASSLGLAGYEQYF
- | TRBJ2-7 | TRBV5-5 | - | TGTGCCAGCAGCGCGAGTTCTACCTACGAGCAGTACTTC | CASSASSTYEQYF
- | TRBJ1-4 | TRBV19 | TRBD1 | TGTGCCAGTAGTATAGTGGGCAGGGGGGCAACTAATGAAAAACTGTTTTTT | CASSIVGRGATNEKLFF
once | TRBJ1-2 | TRBV7-8 | - | TGTGCCAGCAGCTTAGTTACGGTCGCTAACTATGGCTACACCTTC | CASSLVTVANYGYTF
few | TRBJ2-1 | TRBV29-1 | - | TGCAGCGTTGTAGGCCCTTGGCGGGGAGACAATGAGCAGTTCTTC | CSVVGPWRGDNEQFF
once | TRBJ2-3 | TRBV29-1 | TRBD1 | TGCAGCGTTGAGGGACAGGGAATCCCAGATACGCAGTATTTT | CSVEGQGIPDTQYF
- | TRBJ2-5 | TRBV29-1 | TRBD1 | TGCAGCGTTGGAGGACAGGCCCAAGAGACCCAGTACTTC | CSVGGQAQETQYF
- | TRBJ2-5 | TRBV4-2 | - | TGTGCCAGCAGCCGAGGCGGGGGCGTGGAGACCCAGTACTTC | CASSRGGGVETQYF
once | TRBJ2-4 | TRBV7-2 | - | TGTGCCAGCAGCTTAACTTGGACACATCTTGCCATTCAGTACTTC | CASSLTWTHLAIQYF
- | TRBJ2-3 | TRBV18 | TRBD1 | TGTGCCAGCTCACCTCAGACAGGGGGCGGCACAGATACGCAGTATTTT | CASSPQTGGGTDTQYF
few | TRBJ2-2 | TRBV3-1/TRBV3-2 | - | TGTGCCACAGGTCAGAACACCGGGGAGCTGTTTTTT | CATGQNTGELFF
- | TRBJ2-4 | TRBV5-1 | TRBD1 | TGCGCCAGCAGCGCCAAGTTCCCGGGACAGGGTATAACCAAAAACATTCAGTACTTC | CASSAKFPGQGITKNIQYF
once | TRBJ2-5 | TRBV27 | TRBD2 | TGTGCCAGCAGTTTAGGAGGACTAGCGGGGGGGCAAGAGACCCAGTACTTC | CASSLGGLAGGQETQYF
few | TRBJ2-5 | TRBV7-2 | TRBD2 | TGTGCCAGCAGCTCGGGACTAGCGGGAGGAGGAGGGGAGACCCAGTACTTC | CASSSGLAGGGGETQYF
- | TRBJ2-5 | TRBV5-1 | TRBD2 | TGCGCCAGCAGCTCGGCGGGGACTAGCTTCGGTGAGACCCAGTACTTC | CASSSAGTSFGETQYF
- | TRBJ1-4 | TRBV24-1 | - | TGTGCCACCAGTGACCACCGTGCAGGAGGAAGTAATGAAAAACTGTTTTTT | CATSDHRAGGSNEKLFF
- | TRBJ2-1 | TRBV2 | TRBD2 | TGTGCCAGCAGTGAATTTGGGCGGGAGGGGGATGAGCAGTTCTTC | CASSEFGREGDEQFF
- | TRBJ2-1 | TRBV10-3 | - | TGTGCCATCAGTGAGTCCGGCAATGAGCAGTTCTTC | CAISESGNEQFF
- | TRBJ2-6 | TRBV11-3 | - | TGTGCCAGCAGCTCGGGAGACACCACTGGGGCCAACGTCCTGACTTTC | CASSSGDTTGANVLTF
- | TRBJ1-6 | TRBV6-5 | TRBD1 | TGTGCCAGCAGCTCCGGGACAGGGGAATCACCCCTCCACTTT | CASSSGTGESPLHF
few | TRBJ2-7 | TRBV2 | - | TGTGCCAGCAGTGCGAACTCTGTCGGCGAGCAGTACTTC | CASSANSVGEQYF
- | TRBJ2-7 | TRBV2 | - | TGTGCCAGCAGTGACTTGCGAGGTCGAAGTAGCGAGCAGTACTTC | CASSDLRGRSSEQYF
- | TRBJ2-7 | TRBV24-1 | TRBD1 | TGTGCCACCAGTGAGTCTCAGGGGGCCATCTACGAGCAGTACTTC | CATSESQGAIYEQYF
- | TRBJ2-3 | TRBV6-6 | - | TGTGCCAGCAGGGTAGACCGGGACTCCCGAAGGTATACGCAGTATTTT | CASRVDRDSRRYTQYF
- | TRBJ1-1 | TRBV30 | TRBD1 | TGTGCCTGGAGTACCCAGGGGGACACTGAAGCTTTCTTT | CAWSTQGDTEAFF
- | TRBJ2-7 | TRBV11-1 | TRBD1 | TGTGCCAGCAGCTCCCGGGACAGGGCCGTTTTCGAGCAGTACTTC | CASSSRDRAVFEQYF
few | TRBJ2-7 | TRBV5-1 | - | TGCGCCAGCAGCTTGGCCGGGTCAGTCCACGAGCAGTACTTC | CASSLAGSVHEQYF
- | TRBJ2-3 | TRBV4-1 | TRBD1 | TGCGCCAGCAGCCAAGAAAGGGGGCACGATACGCAGTATTTT | CASSQERGHDTQYF
- | TRBJ1-3 | TRBV1 | - | TGCACCAGCAGCCGCGCTGGACAGCCAAGTTTCTCTGGAAACACCATATATTTT | CTSSRAGQPSFSGNTIYF